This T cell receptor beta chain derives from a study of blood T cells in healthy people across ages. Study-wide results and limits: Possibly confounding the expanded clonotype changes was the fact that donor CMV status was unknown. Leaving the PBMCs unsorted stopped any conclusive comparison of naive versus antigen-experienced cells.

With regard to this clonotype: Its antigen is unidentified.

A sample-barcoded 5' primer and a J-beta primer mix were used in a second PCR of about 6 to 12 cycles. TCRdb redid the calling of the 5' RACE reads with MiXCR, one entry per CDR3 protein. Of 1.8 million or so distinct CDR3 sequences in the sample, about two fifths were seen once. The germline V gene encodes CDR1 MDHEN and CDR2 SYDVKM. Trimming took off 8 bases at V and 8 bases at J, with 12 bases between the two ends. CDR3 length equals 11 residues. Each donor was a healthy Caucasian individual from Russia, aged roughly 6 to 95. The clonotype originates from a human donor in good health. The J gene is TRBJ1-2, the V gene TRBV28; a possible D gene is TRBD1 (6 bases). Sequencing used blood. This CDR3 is CASSGVRGYTF. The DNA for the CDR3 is TGTGCCAGCTCAGGGGTCCGGGGCTACACCTTC.